A selection of T cell receptor beta chains follows, all from one sample in a study of blood T cell repertoires in COVID-19. Data came from immunoSEQ multiplex PCR; TCRdb stores just in-frame clones and leaves some out. The repertoire holds some 38,000 clones, with 91% as singletons. The sequencing sample was made of peripheral blood. Receptors were obtained from a man aged 45 to 65 with active COVID-19. Each CDR3 is given with its conserved first and last residue. The D gene is left open where the match is weak. Where a row states a size, it is once, few, many or the class of an expanded clone; other rows omit it.

TRBJ1-4,TRBV4-1,.,TRBD1,TGCGCCAGCAGCCTCCGGGACAGGGAGGATGAAAAACTGTTTTTT,CASSLRDREDEKLFF
TRBJ2-2,TRBV7-2,.,.,TGTGCCAGCAGCCCACCCCGGGTGGGGGAGCTGTTTTTT,CASSPPRVGELFF
TRBJ1-2,TRBV12-3/TRBV12-4,few,TRBD1,TGTGCCAGCAGACAGGGGGCTTACTATGGCTACACCTTC,CASRQGAYYGYTF
TRBJ1-3,TRBV2,.,.,TGTGCCAGCAGGGGGGGGATTTTCTCTGGAAACACCATATATTTT,CASRGGIFSGNTIYF
TRBJ2-7,TRBV5-8,.,.,TGTGCCAGCAGCCCCGGAAACAGGGACTCCTACGAGCAGTACTTC,CASSPGNRDSYEQYF
TRBJ2-3,TRBV19,few,TRBD2,TGTGCCAGTAGTCCGACTAGCGGGTGGGAAGATACGCAGTATTTT,CASSPTSGWEDTQYF
TRBJ2-3,TRBV5-1,.,TRBD2,TGCGCCAGCAGCTTGGGGTTCGGGGAGGGCAGGACAGATACGCAGTATTTT,CASSLGFGEGRTDTQYF
TRBJ2-5,TRBV7-2,.,TRBD2,TGTGCCAGCAGCTATCTAGCGGGGGGGCGGGAGACCCAGTACTTC,CASSYLAGGRETQYF
TRBJ1-1,TRBV27,.,TRBD1,TGTGCCAGCAGTTCATCACAGGGGGCTATGAACACTGAAGCTTTCTTT,CASSSSQGAMNTEAFF
TRBJ1-6,TRBV6-2/TRBV6-3,.,TRBD1,TGTGCCAGCAGTTCATACAGGGGGCCGGAAGGTTCACCCCTCCACTTT,CASSSYRGPEGSPLHF